The 15 T cell receptor beta chains below come from one sample, sequenced in a study of Ad26.COV2.S vaccination and SARS-CoV-2 variants. Assay: immunoSEQ multiplex PCR; the TCRdb copy retains only in-frame clones and omits some. The sample records 350,000 to 450,000 clones, about 91% being singletons. The sequencing used peripheral blood, collected after recovery from COVID-19. All receptors derive from a human donor who had recovered from COVID-19.

The genes are TRBV5-6 and TRBJ1-5; 8 nucleotides align to TRBD1. This CDR3 is 17 amino acids long. V lost 0 bases and J lost 1; bases outside the gene matches: 6. From germline, CDR1 is SGHDT and CDR2 YYEEEE. The CDR3 bases are TGTGCCAGCAGCTTGGGAACAGGGGGACGGAGCAATCAGCCCCAGCATTTT. It codes for CASSLGTGGRSNQPQHF.

This clone was recorded only once. The genes are TRBV4-1 and TRBJ2-3, with TRBD2 as a possible D gene (6 bases). Looked up from germline, CDR1 is MGHRA and CDR2 is YSYEKL. This CDR3 has 17 amino acids. V was cut by 1 base and J by 2 bases, with 16 bases left in between. CDR3 sequence reads: CASSQGHGGSYTDTQYF. CDR3 bases: TGCGCCAGCAGCCAAGGGCACGGGGGATCTTACACAGATACGCAGTATTTT.

The CDR3 DNA reads TGTGCCAGCTCCCGGTACACCGGGGAGCTGTTTTTT. Translated: CASSRYTGELFF. The chain recombines TRBV18 with TRBJ2-2; D not resolved. Trimming pared 6 bases from V and 3 bases from J, leaving 5 bases between. The CDR3 spans 12 residues. The germline CDR1 and CDR2 sequences are KGHSH and LQKENI. Drawing the rest from reference TRBV18 and TRBJ2-2, the complete variable domain is NAGVMQNPRHLVRRRGQEARLRCSPMKGHSHVYWYRQLPEEGLKFMVYLQKENIIDESGMPKERFSAEFPKEGPSILRIQQVVRGDSAAYFCASSRYTGELFFGEGSRLTVL.

This clone was picked up one time. The rearrangement uses TRBV9 and TRBJ1-1; the match to TRBD1 covers 7 bases. The CDR3 runs 16 residues. Looked up from germline, CDR1 is SGDLS and CDR2 is YYNGEE. Trimming cost V 2 bases and J 7 bases; bases outside gene matches: 14. The CDR3 protein is CASSVRDSGQSVEAFF. CDR3 sequence (DNA): TGTGCCAGCAGCGTCCGGGACAGCGGACAAAGCGTTGAAGCTTTCTTT.

This clone has just one count. This chain joins TRBV2 and TRBJ1-5, with D unclear. There are 13 residues in the CDR3. Trimming stripped 4 bases from V and 4 bases from J, with 8 bases between. In germline, CDR1 is SNHLY, CDR2 FYNNEI. The CDR3 region is CASSVGDNQPQHF. The CDR3 region has the DNA TGTGCCAGCAGTGTGGGAGATAATCAGCCCCAGCATTTT.

With respect to this clone: Its ends do not fully match the called genes, so a read error is possible. This sample includes further DNA sequences coding for the same CDR3. The chain is built from TRBV6-6 and TRBJ2-7; D is possibly TRBD1 (5 bases). Germline V gene data show CDR1 as MNHNY and CDR2 as SVGAGI (reference sequence). The CDR3 contains 13 residues. The CDR3 region has the DNA TGTGCCAGCACAACAGGCTCTTCCTACGAACAGTACTTC. This translates into CASTTGSSYEQYF.

Turning to this clone: Its ends do not fully match the called genes, so a read error is possible. The chain uses TRBV12-3 or TRBV12-4 and TRBJ1-1; 8 bases agree with TRBD1. The CDR3 is 13 residues long. CDR3 in amino acids: CASSLLRGPEAFF. CDR3 bases: TGTGCCAGCAGTTTACTCAGGGGGCCTGAGGCTTTCTTT.

This rearrangement joins TRBV9 to TRBJ2-6; D is ambiguous. The CDR3 is made up of 14 amino acids. Germline V gene sequence: CDR1 SGDLS, CDR2 YYNGEE. Trimming cost V 7 bases and J 2 bases, with 10 bases left between them. CDR3 nucleotides: TGTGCCAGCGGAAGGCAGGCTGGGGCCAACGTCCTGACTTTC. Protein: CASGRQAGANVLTF.

The chain carries TRBV13 and TRBJ2-7; possibly TRBD2 for D (5 bases). This CDR3 is 14 amino acids long. From germline, CDR1 is PRHDT and CDR2 FYEKMQ (reference sequence). V dropped 5 bases and J dropped 0 bases, with 11 bases sitting between them. CDR3 coding DNA: TGTGCCAGCAGCCCCACTAGGTACTCCTACGAGCAGTACTTC. Translating gives CASSPTRYSYEQYF. Full variable domain (missing parts from reference TRBV13 and TRBJ2-7): AAGVIQSPRHLIKEKRETATLKCYPIPRHDTVYWYQQGPGQDPQFLISFYEKMQSDKGSIPDRFSAQQFSDYHSELNMSSLELGDSALYFCASSPTRYSYEQYFGPGTRLTVT.

V gene TRBV5-1 combines with J gene TRBJ1-2; 9 bases are a match to TRBD1. The V gene end was trimmed by 4 bases and the J gene end by 6 bases; junction bases not matched to a gene: 10. The germline CDR1 and CDR2 sequences are SGHRS and YFSETQ. CDR3 length: 15 amino acids. The CDR3 loop is CASSPGTGISNGYTF. CDR3 nucleotides: TGCGCCAGCAGCCCCGGGACAGGGATAAGTAATGGCTACACCTTC.

The genes are TRBV5-4 and TRBJ2-1; a weak D match, TRBD1 (6 bases). The CDR3 runs to 16 residues. Germline-derived CDR1 and CDR2 are SGHNT and YYREEE (reference sequence). Trimming cost V 3 bases and J 7 bases, with 20 bases left between them. For the CDR3, the DNA is TGTGCCAGCAGCTACAACAGGGTTAGGGTATCGAATGAGCAGTTCTTC. Encoded protein: CASSYNRVRVSNEQFF.

As for this clone: Additional DNA sequences in this sample encode the identical CDR3. V is TRBV5-1 and J is TRBJ2-3; TRBD2 matches 8 bases. Per the germline V gene, CDR1 is SGHRS and CDR2 is YFSETQ. With 1 base clipped from V and 3 bases from J, the junction kept 4 bases outside the gene matches. This CDR3 spans 15 amino acids. The CDR3 loop is CASSLTGGPTDTQYF. DNA for the CDR3: TGCGCCAGCAGCTTGACGGGGGGGCCTACAGATACGCAGTATTTT.

Regarding this clone: Other DNA variants within this sample encode the same CDR3. This sequence joins TRBV6-1 and TRBJ1-2; D gene ambiguous. V lost 1 base and J lost 4, with 7 bases in between. Germline V gives CDR1 MNHNS, CDR2 SASEGT. The CDR3 extends over 13 amino acids. This chain's CDR3 is CASSEDSLYGYTF. Written as DNA, the CDR3 is TGTGCCAGCAGTGAAGACAGCCTCTATGGCTACACCTTC.

The chain is built from TRBV7-8 and TRBJ2-7; D unclear. Per germline, CDR1 SGHVS and CDR2 FQNEAQ. The V end was cut by 4 bases, the J end by 4 bases, with 5 bases between. CDR3 length equals 11 residues. The CDR3 region has the DNA TGTGCCAGCAGCTCGAAGTACGAGCAGTACTTC. Its translation is CASSSKYEQYF.

The chain uses TRBV27 and TRBJ2-3, with TRBD2 matching over 11 bases. Germline CDR1 reads MNHEY; CDR2 reads SMNVEV (reference sequence). After removal of 3 bases from V and 3 bases from J, the junction contained 8 bases not matched to a gene. CDR3 length: 17 amino acids. The CDR3 loop is CASSFAGSGGATDTQYF. CDR3 DNA: TGTGCCAGCAGTTTTGCTGGTAGCGGGGGGGCAACAGATACGCAGTATTTT.